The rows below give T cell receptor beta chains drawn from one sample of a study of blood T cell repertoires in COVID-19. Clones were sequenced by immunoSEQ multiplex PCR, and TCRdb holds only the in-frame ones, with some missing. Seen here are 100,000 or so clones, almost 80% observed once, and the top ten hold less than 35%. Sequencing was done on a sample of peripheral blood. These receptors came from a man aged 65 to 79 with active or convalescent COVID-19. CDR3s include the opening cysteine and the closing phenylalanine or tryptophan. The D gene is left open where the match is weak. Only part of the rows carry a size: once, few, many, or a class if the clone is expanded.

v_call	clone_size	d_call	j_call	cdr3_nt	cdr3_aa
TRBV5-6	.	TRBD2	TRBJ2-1	TGTGCCAGCAGCTCAACGGGGGGCTACAATGAGCAGTTCTTC	CASSSTGGYNEQFF
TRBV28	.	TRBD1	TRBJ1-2	TGTGCCAGCACCCCAGCAGACAGGGGAATTAATGGCTACACCTTC	CASTPADRGINGYTF
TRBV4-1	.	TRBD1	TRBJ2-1	TGCGCCAGCAGCCAAGATGGGATCAGGGGGCAGGTTGAGCAGTTCTTC	CASSQDGIRGQVEQFF
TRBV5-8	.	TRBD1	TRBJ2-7	TGTGCCAGCAGCTTGACAGGGGGCCTCTACGAGCAGTACTTC	CASSLTGGLYEQYF
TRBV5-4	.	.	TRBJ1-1	TGTGCCAGCAGCTTGTGGGGCAACACTGAAGCTTTCTTT	CASSLWGNTEAFF
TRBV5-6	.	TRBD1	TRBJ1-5	TGTGCCAGCAGCTTCCGTGGGACAGGGACCGGCGATCAGCCCCAGCATTTT	CASSFRGTGTGDQPQHF
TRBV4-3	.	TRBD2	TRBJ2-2	TGCGCCAGCAGCCCGGGACTAGCGGGAGGGGAGCTGTTTTTT	CASSPGLAGGELFF
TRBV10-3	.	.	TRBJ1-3	TGTGCCATCAGGGTAGCTGGAAACACCATATATTTT	CAIRVAGNTIYF
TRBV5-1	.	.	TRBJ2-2	TGCGCCAGCAGCTTGGTAGCCGGGATGAACACCGGGGAGCTGTTTTTT	CASSLVAGMNTGELFF
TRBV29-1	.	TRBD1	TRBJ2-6	TGCAGCGTTGGGGGCCCGACCAGGGGGTCTGGGGCCAACGTCCTGACTTTC	CSVGGPTRGSGANVLTF
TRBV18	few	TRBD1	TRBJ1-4	TGTGCCAGCTCTCAGGGGGCCCTAAATGAAAAACTGTTTTTT	CASSQGALNEKLFF
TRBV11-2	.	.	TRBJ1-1	TGTGCCAGCAGCTTAGTTCTAGGCGCGAACACTGAAGCTTTCTTT	CASSLVLGANTEAFF
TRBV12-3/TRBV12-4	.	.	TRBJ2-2	TGTGCCAGCAGTTTCGGACTGGGTTGGGAGCTGTTTTTT	CASSFGLGWELFF
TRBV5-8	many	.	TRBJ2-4	TGTGCCAGCAGCTTACGACAGGACCTTATAGCCAAAAACATTCAGTACTTC	CASSLRQDLIAKNIQYF
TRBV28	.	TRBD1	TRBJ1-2	TGTGCCAGCAGCAAACCGGGACAGGGATCTTCTTTCTATGGCTACACCTTC	CASSKPGQGSSFYGYTF
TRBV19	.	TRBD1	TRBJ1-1	TGTGCCAGTAGTTCGACAGGGGGTGGGACTGAAGCTTTCTTT	CASSSTGGGTEAFF
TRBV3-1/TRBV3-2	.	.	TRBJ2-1	TGTGCCAGCAGCCAAGTTTCGCAGGCTCACCACAATGAGCAGTTCTTC	CASSQVSQAHHNEQFF
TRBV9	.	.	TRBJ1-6	TGTGCCAGCAGAGGACAGAATAATTCACCCCTCCACTTT	CASRGQNNSPLHF
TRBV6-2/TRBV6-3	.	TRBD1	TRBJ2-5	TGTGCCAGCAGTTTCCGTGGGACAGGGGGCATGAGGACCCAGTACTTC	CASSFRGTGGMRTQYF
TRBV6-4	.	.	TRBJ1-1	TGTGCCAGCAGTGACTCGCCCCCCCCCTGGCCGAACACTGAAGCTTTCTTT	CASSDSPPPWPNTEAFF
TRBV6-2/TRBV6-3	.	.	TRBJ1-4	TGTGCCAGCAGTACCGGGGCAACTAATGAAAAACTGTTTTTT	CASSTGATNEKLFF
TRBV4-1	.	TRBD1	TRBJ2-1	TGCGCCAGCAGCCATGTCTTCCGGGACAGGGGGAACAATGAGCAGTTCTTC	CASSHVFRDRGNNEQFF
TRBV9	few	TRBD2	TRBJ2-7	TGTGCCAGCAGCCCGGGACTAGCGGCCAGATACGAGCAGTACTTC	CASSPGLAARYEQYF
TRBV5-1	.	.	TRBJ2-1	TGCGCCAGCGGGCTTGGGGGGGCGAGCAAGGATGAGCAGTTCTTC	CASGLGGASKDEQFF
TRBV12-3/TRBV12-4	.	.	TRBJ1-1	TGTGCCAGTCACAGGGTTCGGGCTGAAGCTTTCTTT	CASHRVRAEAFF
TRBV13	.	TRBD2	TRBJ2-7	TGTGCCAGCAGCTTAGGAGTGCGGGGGGGGACCTACGAGCAGTACTTC	CASSLGVRGGTYEQYF
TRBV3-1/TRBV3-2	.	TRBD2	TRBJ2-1	TGTGCCAGCAGCAACCGACTAGCGGGATCCTACAATGAGCAGTTCTTC	CASSNRLAGSYNEQFF
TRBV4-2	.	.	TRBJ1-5	TGTGCCAGCAGCCAAGGGCCTTATAGCAATCAGCCCCAGCATTTT	CASSQGPYSNQPQHF
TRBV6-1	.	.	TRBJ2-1	TGTGCCAGCAGTGAATACAGTTACAATGAGCAGTTCTTC	CASSEYSYNEQFF
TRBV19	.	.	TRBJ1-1	TGTGCCAGTAGTATCTGGCAGAACACTGAAGCTTTCTTT	CASSIWQNTEAFF
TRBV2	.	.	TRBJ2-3	TGTGCCAGCAGTGGGACAGACACAGATACGCAGTATTTT	CASSGTDTDTQYF